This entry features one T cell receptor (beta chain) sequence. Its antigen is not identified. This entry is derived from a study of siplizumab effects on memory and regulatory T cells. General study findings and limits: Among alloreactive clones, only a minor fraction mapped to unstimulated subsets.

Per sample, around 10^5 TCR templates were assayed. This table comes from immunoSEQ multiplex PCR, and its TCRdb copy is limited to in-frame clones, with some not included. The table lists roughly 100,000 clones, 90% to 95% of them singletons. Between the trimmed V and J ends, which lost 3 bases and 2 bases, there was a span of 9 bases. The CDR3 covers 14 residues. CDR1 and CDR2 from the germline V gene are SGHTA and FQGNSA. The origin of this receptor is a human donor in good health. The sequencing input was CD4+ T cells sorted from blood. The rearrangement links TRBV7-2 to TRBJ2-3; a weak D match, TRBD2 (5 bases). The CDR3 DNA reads TGTGCCAGCAGCTTCGGCGGGCCCACAGATACGCAGTATTTT. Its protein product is CASSFGGPTDTQYF.